This TCR beta chain appears in the sequencing data of a study of control samples from healthy donors and cancer patients. The table came from immunoSEQ multiplex PCR; TCRdb's copy has only in-frame clones and leaves some out. The repertoire includes about 34,000 clones, approximately 90% of them detected once, and 1.5% to 2% sits in the top ten. Trimming left V 11 bases short and J 0 bases short, with 14 bases between. This CDR3 comprises 15 residues. From germline, CDR1 is SEHNR and CDR2 FQNEAQ (reference sequence). This clonotype was obtained from a woman aged 40 to 50 with lung cancer. The V call is TRBV7-9, the J call TRBJ1-6; D gene uncertain. Sequencing used PBMCs. CDR3 loop: CAVGPRSSYNSPLHF. The CDR3 bases are TGTGCCGTCGGGCCGCGCAGCTCCTATAATTCACCCCTCCACTTT. The full variable domain, its missing parts supplied by reference TRBV7-9 and TRBJ1-6, is DTGVSQNPRHKITKRGQNVTFRCDPISEHNRLYWYRQTLGQGPEFLTYFQNEAQLEKSRLLSDRFSAERPKGSFSTLEIQRTEQGDSAMYLCAVGPRSSYNSPLHFGNGTRLTVT.